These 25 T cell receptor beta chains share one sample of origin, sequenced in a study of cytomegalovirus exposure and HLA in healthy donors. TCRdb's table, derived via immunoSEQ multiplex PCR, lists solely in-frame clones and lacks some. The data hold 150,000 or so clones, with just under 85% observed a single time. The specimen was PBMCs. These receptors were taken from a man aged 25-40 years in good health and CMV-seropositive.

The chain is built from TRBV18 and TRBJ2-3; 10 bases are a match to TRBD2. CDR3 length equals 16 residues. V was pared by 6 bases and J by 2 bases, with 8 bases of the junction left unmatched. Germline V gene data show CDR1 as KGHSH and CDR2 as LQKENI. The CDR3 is CASSSGLAGVTDTQYF. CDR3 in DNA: TGTGCCAGCTCCTCGGGTCTAGCGGGGGTCACAGATACGCAGTATTTT.

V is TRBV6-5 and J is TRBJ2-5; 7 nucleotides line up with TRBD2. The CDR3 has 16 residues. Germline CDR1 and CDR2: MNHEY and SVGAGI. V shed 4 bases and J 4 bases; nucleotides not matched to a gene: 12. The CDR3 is CASSFEAGVYGETQYF. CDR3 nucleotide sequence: TGTGCCAGCAGTTTTGAGGCGGGGGTTTACGGAGAGACCCAGTACTTC.

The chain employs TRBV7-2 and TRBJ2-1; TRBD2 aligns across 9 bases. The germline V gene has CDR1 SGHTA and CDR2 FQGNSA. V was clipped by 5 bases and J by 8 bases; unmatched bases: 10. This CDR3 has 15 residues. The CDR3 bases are TGTGCCAGCAGCCCAATGGGTAGCGGGGGTGATGAGCAGTTCTTC. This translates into CASSPMGSGGDEQFF. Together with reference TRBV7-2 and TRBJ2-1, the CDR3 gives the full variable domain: GAGVSQSPSNKVTEKGKDVELRCDPISGHTALYWYRQSLGQGLEFLIYFQGNSAPDKSGLPSDRFSAERTGGSVSTLTIQRTQQEDSAVYLCASSPMGSGGDEQFFGPGTRLTVL.

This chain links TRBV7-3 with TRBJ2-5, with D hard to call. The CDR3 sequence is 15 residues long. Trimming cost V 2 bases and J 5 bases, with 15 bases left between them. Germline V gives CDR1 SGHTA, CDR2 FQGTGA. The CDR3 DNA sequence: TGTGCCAGCAGCTTAGGGTACGGAGCCTACGAGACCCAGTACTTC. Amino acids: CASSLGYGAYETQYF.

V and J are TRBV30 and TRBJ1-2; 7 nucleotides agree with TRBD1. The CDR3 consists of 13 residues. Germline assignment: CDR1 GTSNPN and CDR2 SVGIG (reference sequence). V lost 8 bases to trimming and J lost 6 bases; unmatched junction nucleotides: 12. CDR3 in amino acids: CASNRGWGDGYTF. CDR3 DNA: TGTGCCAGTAACAGGGGCTGGGGAGATGGCTACACCTTC.

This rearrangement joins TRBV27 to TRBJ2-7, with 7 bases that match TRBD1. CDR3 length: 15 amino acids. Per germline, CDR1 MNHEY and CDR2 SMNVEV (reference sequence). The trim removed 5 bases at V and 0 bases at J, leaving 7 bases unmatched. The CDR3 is CASSPGTAPSYEQYF. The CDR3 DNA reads TGTGCCAGCAGTCCTGGGACAGCTCCCTCCTACGAGCAGTACTTC.

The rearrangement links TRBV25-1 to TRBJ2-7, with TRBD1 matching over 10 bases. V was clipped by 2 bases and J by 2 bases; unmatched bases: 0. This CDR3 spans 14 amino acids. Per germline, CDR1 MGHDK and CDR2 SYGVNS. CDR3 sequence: CASSEGTGAYEQYF. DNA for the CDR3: TGTGCCAGCAGTGAAGGGACAGGGGCCTACGAGCAGTACTTC.

The CDR3 DNA reads TGTGCCAGCAGCGCCCGGGGTAGCGGGGGGAGCGGCACAGATACGCAGTATTTT. Protein sequence: CASSARGSGGSGTDTQYF. V usage is TRBV9 and J usage is TRBJ2-3; 10 bases agree with TRBD2. V lost 3 bases, J lost 1 base, and 11 bases stayed unmatched. The CDR3 has 18 residues. CDR1 is SGDLS and CDR2 is YYNGEE in the germline V gene.

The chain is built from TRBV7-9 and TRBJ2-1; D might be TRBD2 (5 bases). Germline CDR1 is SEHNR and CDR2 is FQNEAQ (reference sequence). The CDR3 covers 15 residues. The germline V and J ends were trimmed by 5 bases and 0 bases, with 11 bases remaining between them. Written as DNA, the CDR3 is TGTGCCAGCAGCCTACTAGGGAGCTCCTACAATGAGCAGTTCTTC. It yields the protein CASSLLGSSYNEQFF.

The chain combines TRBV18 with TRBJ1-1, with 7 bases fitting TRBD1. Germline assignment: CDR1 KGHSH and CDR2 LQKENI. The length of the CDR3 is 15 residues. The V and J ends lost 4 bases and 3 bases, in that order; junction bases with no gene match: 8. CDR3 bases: TGTGCCAGCTCACAAGGGGGCGTTGGGGACACTGAAGCTTTCTTT. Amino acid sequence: CASSQGGVGDTEAFF.

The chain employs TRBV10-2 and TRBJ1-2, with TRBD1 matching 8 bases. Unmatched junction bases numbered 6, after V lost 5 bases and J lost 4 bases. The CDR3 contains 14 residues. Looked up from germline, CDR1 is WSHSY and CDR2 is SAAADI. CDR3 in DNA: TGCGCCAGCAGTCGGACAGGGTTTAGCTATGGCTACACCTTC. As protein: CASSRTGFSYGYTF.

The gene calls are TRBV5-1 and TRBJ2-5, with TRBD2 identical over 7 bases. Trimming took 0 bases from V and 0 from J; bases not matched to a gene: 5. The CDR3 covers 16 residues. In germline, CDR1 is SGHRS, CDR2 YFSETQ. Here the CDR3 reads CASSLVAAGYQETQYF. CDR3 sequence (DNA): TGCGCCAGCAGCTTGGTGGCAGCGGGGTACCAAGAGACCCAGTACTTC.

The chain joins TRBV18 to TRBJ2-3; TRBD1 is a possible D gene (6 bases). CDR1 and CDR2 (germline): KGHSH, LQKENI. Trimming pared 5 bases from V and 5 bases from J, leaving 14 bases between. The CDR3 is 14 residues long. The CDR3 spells CASSLQGSEDTQYF. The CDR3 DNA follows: TGTGCCAGCTCATTACAGGGTAGTGAAGATACGCAGTATTTT. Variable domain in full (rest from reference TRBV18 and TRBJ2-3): NAGVMQNPRHLVRRRGQEARLRCSPMKGHSHVYWYRQLPEEGLKFMVYLQKENIIDESGMPKERFSAEFPKEGPSILRIQQVVRGDSAAYFCASSLQGSEDTQYFGPGTRLTVL.

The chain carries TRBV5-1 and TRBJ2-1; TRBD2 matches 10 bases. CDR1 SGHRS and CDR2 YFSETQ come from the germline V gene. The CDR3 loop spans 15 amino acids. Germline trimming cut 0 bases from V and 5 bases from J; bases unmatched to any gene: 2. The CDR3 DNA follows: TGCGCCAGCAGCTTGGTGGGACTAGCGAACAATGAGCAGTTCTTC. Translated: CASSLVGLANNEQFF.

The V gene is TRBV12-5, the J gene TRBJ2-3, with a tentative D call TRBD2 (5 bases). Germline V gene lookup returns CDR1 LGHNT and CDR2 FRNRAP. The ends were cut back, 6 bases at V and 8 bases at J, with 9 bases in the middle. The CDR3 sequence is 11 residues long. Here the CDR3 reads CASGREVTQYF. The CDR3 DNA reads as TGTGCTAGTGGCCGGGAAGTTACGCAGTATTTT. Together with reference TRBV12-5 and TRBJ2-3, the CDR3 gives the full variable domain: DARVTQTPRHKVTEMGQEVTMRCQPILGHNTVFWYRQTMMQGLELLAYFRNRAPLDDSGMPKDRFSAEMPDATLATLKIQPSEPRDSAVYFCASGREVTQYFGPGTRLTVL.

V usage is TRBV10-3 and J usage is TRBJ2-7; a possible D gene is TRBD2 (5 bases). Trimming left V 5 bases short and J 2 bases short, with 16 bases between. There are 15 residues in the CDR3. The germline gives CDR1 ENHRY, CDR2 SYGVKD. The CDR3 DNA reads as TGTGCCATCAGTCCCAGGCAGGAGACTACCTACGAGCAGTACTTC. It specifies CAISPRQETTYEQYF.

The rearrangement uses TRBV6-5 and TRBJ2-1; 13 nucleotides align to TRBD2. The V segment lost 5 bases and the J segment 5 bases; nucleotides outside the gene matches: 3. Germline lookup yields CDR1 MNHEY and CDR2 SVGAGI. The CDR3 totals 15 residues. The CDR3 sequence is CASSPGLAGNNEQFF. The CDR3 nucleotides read TGTGCCAGCAGTCCGGGACTAGCGGGGAACAATGAGCAGTTCTTC.

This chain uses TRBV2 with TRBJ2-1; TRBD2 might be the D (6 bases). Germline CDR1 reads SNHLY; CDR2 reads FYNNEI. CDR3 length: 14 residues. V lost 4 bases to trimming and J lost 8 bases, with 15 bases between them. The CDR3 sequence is CASSVGRGSDEQFF. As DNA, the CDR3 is TGTGCCAGCAGTGTGGGACGGGGGAGCGATGAGCAGTTCTTC.

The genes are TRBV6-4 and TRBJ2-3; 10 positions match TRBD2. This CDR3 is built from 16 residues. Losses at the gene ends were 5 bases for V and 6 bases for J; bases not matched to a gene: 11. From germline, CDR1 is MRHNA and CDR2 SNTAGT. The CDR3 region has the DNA TGTGCCAGCAGTCCAAAAAAGCGGGGGGGCCTGGATACGCAGTATTTT. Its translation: CASSPKKRGGLDTQYF.

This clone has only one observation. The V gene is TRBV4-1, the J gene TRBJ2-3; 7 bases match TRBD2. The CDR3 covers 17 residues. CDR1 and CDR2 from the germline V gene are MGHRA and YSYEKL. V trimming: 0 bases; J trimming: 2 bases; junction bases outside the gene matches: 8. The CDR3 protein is CASSQDIRREPTDTQYF. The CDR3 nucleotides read TGCGCCAGCAGCCAAGATATAAGGCGGGAGCCCACAGATACGCAGTATTTT.

Here the CDR3 reads CASSEDRGLTEAFF. CDR3 coding DNA: TGTGCCAGCAGCGAGGACAGGGGGCTCACTGAAGCTTTCTTT. V usage is TRBV2 and J usage is TRBJ1-1; the match to TRBD1 covers 11 bases. Per germline, CDR1 SNHLY and CDR2 FYNNEI. Losses at the gene ends were 6 bases for V and 4 bases for J; bases not matched to a gene: 4. The CDR3 is 14 amino acids.

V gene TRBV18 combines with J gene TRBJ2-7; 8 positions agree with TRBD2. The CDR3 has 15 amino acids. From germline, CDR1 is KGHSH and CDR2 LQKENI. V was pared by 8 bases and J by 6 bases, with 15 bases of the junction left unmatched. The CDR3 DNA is TGTGCCAGCGCCCGGGGGGGGGACTCCCTAAGCGAGCAGTACTTC. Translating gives CASARGGDSLSEQYF.

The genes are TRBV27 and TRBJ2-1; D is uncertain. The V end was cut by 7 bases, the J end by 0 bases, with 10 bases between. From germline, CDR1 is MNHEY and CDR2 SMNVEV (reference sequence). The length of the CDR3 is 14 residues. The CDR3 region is CASTPPSSYNEQFF. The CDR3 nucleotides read TGTGCCAGCACCCCCCCCAGCTCCTACAATGAGCAGTTCTTC.

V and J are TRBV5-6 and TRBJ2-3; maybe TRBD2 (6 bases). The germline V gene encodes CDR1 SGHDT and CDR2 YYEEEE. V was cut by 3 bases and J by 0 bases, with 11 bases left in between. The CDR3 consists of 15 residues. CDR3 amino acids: CASSSGLGSTDTQYF. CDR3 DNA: TGTGCCAGCAGCTCGGGACTTGGAAGCACAGATACGCAGTATTTT.

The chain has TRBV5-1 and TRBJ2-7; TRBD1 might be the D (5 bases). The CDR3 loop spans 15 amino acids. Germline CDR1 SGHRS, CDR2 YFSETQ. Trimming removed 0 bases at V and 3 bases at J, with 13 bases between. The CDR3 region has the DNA TGCGCCAGCAGCTTGGAGGCAGGGATATACTACGAGCAGTACTTC. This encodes CASSLEAGIYYEQYF.